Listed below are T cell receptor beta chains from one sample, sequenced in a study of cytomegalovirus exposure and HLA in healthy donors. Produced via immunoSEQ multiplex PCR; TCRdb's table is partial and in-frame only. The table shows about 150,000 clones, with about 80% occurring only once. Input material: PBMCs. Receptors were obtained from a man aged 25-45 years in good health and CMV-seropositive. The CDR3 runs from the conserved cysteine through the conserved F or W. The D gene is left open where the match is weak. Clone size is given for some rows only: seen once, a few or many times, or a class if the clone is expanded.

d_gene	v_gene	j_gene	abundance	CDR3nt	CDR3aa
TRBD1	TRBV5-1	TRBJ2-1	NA	TGCGCCAGCAGCCCGGGACAGTTTTCCGATGAGCAGTTCTTC	CASSPGQFSDEQFF
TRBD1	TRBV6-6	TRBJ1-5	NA	TGTGCCAGCACTCGGACAGGGCTTAGCAATCAGCCCCAGCATTTT	CASTRTGLSNQPQHF
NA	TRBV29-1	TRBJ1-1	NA	TGCAGCGTCCGGGAGGACACGGCATGGACTGAAGCTTTCTTT	CSVREDTAWTEAFF
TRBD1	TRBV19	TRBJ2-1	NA	TGTGCCAGTAGTTACCCATCGGACAGGGTGGACTACAATGAGCAGTTCTTC	CASSYPSDRVDYNEQFF
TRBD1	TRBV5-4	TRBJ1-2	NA	TGTGCCAGCAGCCCAGGGGGCACGGATGGCTACACCTTC	CASSPGGTDGYTF
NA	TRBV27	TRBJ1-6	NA	TGTGCCAGCAGTTTGGGACACTCCTATAATTCACCCCTCCACTTT	CASSLGHSYNSPLHF
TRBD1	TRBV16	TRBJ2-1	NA	TGTGCCAGCACATCCGGGACAGGGGGTTCCTACAATGAGCAGTTCTTC	CASTSGTGGSYNEQFF
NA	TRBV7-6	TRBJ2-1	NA	TGTGCCAGCAGCCCGGGGGTGGCGGTGAACTCCTACAATGAGCAGTTCTTC	CASSPGVAVNSYNEQFF
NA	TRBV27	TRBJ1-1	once	TGTGCCAGCAGTTTGAGCGGGTCGCACACTGAAGCTTTCTTT	CASSLSGSHTEAFF
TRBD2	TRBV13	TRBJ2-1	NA	TGTGCCAGCAGCCGATCCGTAGCGGGAGTTTTCAATGAGCAGTTCTTC	CASSRSVAGVFNEQFF
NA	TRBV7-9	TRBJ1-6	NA	TGTGCCAGCAGCCAGTCCCCAATCTTACATGGCCGTAATTCACCCCTCCACTTT	CASSQSPILHGRNSPLHF
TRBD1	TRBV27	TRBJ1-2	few	TGTGCCAGCAGAATGGGACAGGGCAATGGCTACACCTTC	CASRMGQGNGYTF
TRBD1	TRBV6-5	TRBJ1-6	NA	TGTGCCAGCAGATATTCAGGGGGTCTAAATTCACCCCTCCACTTT	CASRYSGGLNSPLHF
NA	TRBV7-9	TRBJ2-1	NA	TGTGCCAGCACTCAGGGGGGTGAGCAGTTCTTC	CASTQGGEQFF
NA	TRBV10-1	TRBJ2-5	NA	TGCGCCACCGAGGGAGAGACCCAGTACTTC	CATEGETQYF
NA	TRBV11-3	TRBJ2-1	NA	TGTGCCAGCAGCTTGCGCGGCAGTGAGCAGTTCTTC	CASSLRGSEQFF
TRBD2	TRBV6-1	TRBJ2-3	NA	TGTGCCGGGGGGCTAGCGGGGGGAGATACGCAGTATTTT	CAGGLAGGDTQYF
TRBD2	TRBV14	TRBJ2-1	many	TGTGCCAGCAGCCACGGGACTAGCGGGAGAGTAGGTGAGCAGTTCTTC	CASSHGTSGRVGEQFF
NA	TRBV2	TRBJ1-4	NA	TGTGCCAGCAGCCAAATCCGGGCGGGGGGTGAAAAACTGTTTTTT	CASSQIRAGGEKLFF
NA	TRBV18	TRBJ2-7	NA	TGTGCCAGCTCACCTCAAGCTGTCTCCTACGAGCAGTACTTC	CASSPQAVSYEQYF
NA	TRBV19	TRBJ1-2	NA	TGTGCCAGTAGTCAGGATTTTAACTATGGCTACACCTTC	CASSQDFNYGYTF
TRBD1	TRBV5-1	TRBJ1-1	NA	TGCGCCAGCAGCCACAACAGGGGTAGCACTGAAGCTTTCTTT	CASSHNRGSTEAFF
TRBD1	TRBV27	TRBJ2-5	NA	TGTGCCAGCAGTTTCGGGACAGGGGGGGAGACCCAGTACTTC	CASSFGTGGETQYF
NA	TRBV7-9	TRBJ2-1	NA	TGTGCCAGCAGCCGTAATTACGTCGGCAATGAGCAGTTCTTC	CASSRNYVGNEQFF
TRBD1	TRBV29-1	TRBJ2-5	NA	TGCAGCGTTCTACGACAGGGTCAAGAGACCCAGTACTTC	CSVLRQGQETQYF
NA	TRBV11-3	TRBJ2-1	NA	TGTGCCAGCAGCTTAGATTTAGCGGTTCCCAATGAGCAGTTCTTC	CASSLDLAVPNEQFF
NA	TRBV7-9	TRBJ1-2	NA	TGTGCCAGCAGCTTATTGAGGGAAATCGGTGGCTACACCTTC	CASSLLREIGGYTF
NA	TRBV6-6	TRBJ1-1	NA	TGTGCCAGCAGTGGGCACAGGGAAATAGCCACTGAAGCTTTCTTT	CASSGHREIATEAFF